This TCR beta chain is drawn from a study of identical twins. The V end lost 5 bases, the J end lost 6 bases, and 22 bases lay between the germline ends. CDR1 is MNHEY, CDR2 SVGAGI, per germline. This CDR3 has 17 amino acids. Whole-study results and caveats: Zero-insertion analyses were open to partial confounding by invariant MAIT and iNKT cells. Instead of following the same donors, the conclusions were based on cross-sectional statistical analysis.

Each donor (without exception) was a healthy Caucasian. The table lists this clonotype with a few counts. Its antigen is unknown. MiXCR was run by TCRdb on the 5' RACE reads, yielding one entry per CDR3 protein. The sample shows a few hundred thousand distinct CDR3 sequences, around 9% of them seen only once. Specimen: naive T cells sorted from blood. The TCR sequence derives from a woman aged 45-65 years in good health. This chain links TRBV6-5 with TRBJ1-4, with D possibly TRBD1 on 6 matching bases. This CDR3 reads CASSLTASGDIYEKLFF. The CDR3 coding sequence is TGTGCCAGCAGTCTAACAGCGTCAGGGGACATATATGAAAAACTGTTTTTT.